Each of the 32 T cell receptor beta chains below was sequenced from the same sample in a study of cytomegalovirus exposure and HLA in healthy donors. 60 Vbeta and 13 Jbeta primers were used in PCR. Here immunoSEQ multiplex PCR was the method, and the copy in TCRdb shows in-frame clones only, minus some. The table lists 130,000 to 150,000 clones. Sequenced input: PBMCs. The source is a male donor in good health and CMV-seronegative.

The rearrangement links TRBV6-5 to TRBJ2-1; TRBD2 matches at 14 bases. Trimming at V came to 6 bases and at J to 10 bases, leaving 8 bases not matched to a gene. From germline, CDR1 is MNHEY and CDR2 SVGAGI. CDR3 size: 15 residues. The CDR3 loop is CASSRGGLAGEEQFF. Here the CDR3 DNA reads TGTGCCAGCAGCCGAGGGGGACTAGCGGGAGAGGAGCAGTTCTTC.

The gene calls are TRBV30 and TRBJ1-5; possible D gene TRBD1, 6 bases. Trimming took 0 bases from V and 0 from J, leaving 12 bases between them. Germline assignment: CDR1 GTSNPN and CDR2 SVGIG (reference sequence). The CDR3 is made up of 16 amino acids. This chain's CDR3 is CAWSVLGQDSNQPQHF. The CDR3 DNA is TGTGCCTGGAGTGTACTGGGACAAGATAGCAATCAGCCCCAGCATTTT.

The CDR3 spells CASSHRPTDTQYF. The CDR3 DNA sequence: TGTGCCAGCAGCCACAGGCCCACAGATACGCAGTATTTT. This rearrangement joins TRBV4-2 to TRBJ2-3; D gene unclear. Trimming took off 3 bases at V and 2 bases at J, with 6 bases between the two ends. CDR1 LGHNA and CDR2 YNFKEQ come from the germline V gene. The CDR3 loop spans 13 amino acids.

V usage is TRBV14 and J usage is TRBJ1-2; D is uncertain. The V end was cut by 4 bases, the J end by 6 bases, with 12 bases between. The CDR3 length is 13 residues. Germline CDR1 SGHDN, CDR2 FVKESK. CDR3 sequence: CASSLLSGDGYTF. CDR3 DNA: TGTGCCAGCAGCCTTTTATCCGGGGATGGCTACACCTTC.

The chain couples TRBV6-5 to TRBJ1-1; TRBD1 is a possible D gene (6 bases). Germline CDR1 reads MNHEY; CDR2 reads SVGAGI. This CDR3 comprises 15 residues. Trimming took off 6 bases at V and 1 base at J, with 15 bases between the two ends. The CDR3 sequence: CASSDPGGPNTEAFF. In DNA, the CDR3 is TGTGCCAGCAGCGACCCCGGGGGGCCGAACACTGAAGCTTTCTTT.

This chain uses TRBV12-2 with TRBJ1-6. TRBV12-2 is a known pseudogene. This CDR3 spans 17 amino acids. The CDR3, as DNA: TGTGCAAGTCGCTTAGTTCGGGGGAGCTCCTATAATTCACCCCTCCACTTT. Translated: CASRLVRGSSYNSPLHF.

The chain uses TRBV5-1 and TRBJ2-7, with a tentative D call TRBD2 (6 bases). CDR1 and CDR2 from the germline V gene are SGHRS and YFSETQ. V was pared by 4 bases and J by 0 bases, with 11 bases between. The CDR3 spans 14 residues. The CDR3 reads CASSGGVTSYEQYF. The CDR3 bases are TGCGCCAGCAGCGGCGGGGTAACCTCCTACGAGCAGTACTTC. The full variable domain, in which reference TRBV5-1 and TRBJ2-7 provide the parts outside the CDR3, is KAGVTQTPRYLIKTRGQQVTLSCSPISGHRSVSWYQQTPGQGLQFLFEYFSETQRNKGNFPGRFSGRQFSNSRSEMNVSTLELGDSALYLCASSGGVTSYEQYFGPGTRLTVT.

The chain recombines TRBV5-6 with TRBJ1-1; D perhaps matches TRBD1 (5 bases). Trimming left V 1 base short and J 1 base short, with 14 bases between. The CDR3 is made up of 16 amino acids. In germline, CDR1 is SGHDT, CDR2 YYEEEE. The CDR3 DNA follows: TGTGCCAGCAGCTTGTGGCAGGGAGGTCGGAACACTGAAGCTTTCTTT. Protein: CASSLWQGGRNTEAFF.

The V and J genes are TRBV30 and TRBJ1-3, with D possibly matching TRBD1 (5 bases). This CDR3 contains 15 residues. Germline values: CDR1 GTSNPN, CDR2 SVGIG (reference sequence). The ends were cut back, 0 bases at V and 3 bases at J, with 12 bases in the middle. The CDR3 sequence: CAWSVQLGGGNTIYF. For the CDR3, the DNA is TGTGCCTGGAGTGTACAATTGGGGGGTGGAAACACCATATATTTT.

The V and J genes are TRBV7-3 and TRBJ1-1; no reliable D call. Looked up from germline, CDR1 is SGHTA and CDR2 is FQGTGA. Trimming shortened V by 0 bases and J by 1 base, and 9 bases separated the two germline ends. The CDR3 extends over 15 amino acids. CDR3 sequence reads: CASSLTLGRNTEAFF. Here the CDR3 DNA reads TGTGCCAGCAGCTTAACGTTGGGCAGGAACACTGAAGCTTTCTTT.

This rearrangement joins TRBV7-9 to TRBJ2-7; 7 nucleotides align to TRBD1. The CDR3 has 14 amino acids. Germline trimming cut 5 bases from V and 4 bases from J; bases unmatched to any gene: 8. CDR1 is SEHNR and CDR2 is FQNEAQ in the germline V gene (reference sequence). The CDR3 protein is CASSVGQTIYEQYF. The CDR3 DNA follows: TGTGCCAGCAGCGTGGGACAGACTATTTACGAGCAGTACTTC.

The chain links TRBV15 to TRBJ2-1; D gene unclear. This CDR3 has 15 residues. Germline CDR1 LNHNV, CDR2 YYDKDF (reference sequence). Trimming shortened V by 4 bases and J by 8 bases, and 18 bases separated the two germline ends. The CDR3 bases are TGTGCCACCAGCACCCACCAGGCAGGTATCGATGAGCAGTTCTTC. This gives the protein CATSTHQAGIDEQFF.

V gene TRBV6-6 combines with J gene TRBJ2-7; D is ambiguous. This CDR3 comprises 15 residues. Trimming shortened V by 6 bases and J by 0 bases, and 15 bases separated the two germline ends. Germline loops: CDR1 MNHNY, CDR2 SVGAGI (reference sequence). CDR3 loop: CASSLRSALSYEQYF. The CDR3, as DNA: TGTGCCAGCAGCCTCCGGTCAGCGCTCTCCTACGAGCAGTACTTC.

The chain is built from TRBV30 and TRBJ1-2; the D is unclear. V gave up 3 bases and J gave up 8 bases, with 13 bases separating them. Looked up from germline, CDR1 is GTSNPN and CDR2 is SVGIG (reference sequence). This CDR3 is 12 amino acids long. CDR3 region: CAWRVLLGGYTF. CDR3 nucleotides: TGTGCCTGGAGGGTGTTGCTCGGGGGCTACACCTTC.

V gene TRBV5-8 combines with J gene TRBJ2-3, with D tentatively TRBD2 (6 bases). Germline lookup yields CDR1 SGHTS and CDR2 YDEGEE. This CDR3 comprises 11 residues. The V end was cut by 3 bases, the J end by 8 bases, with 7 bases between. CDR3 residues: CASSSGGTQYF. Here the CDR3 DNA reads TGTGCCAGCAGCTCCGGGGGTACGCAGTATTTT.

The rearrangement links TRBV28 to TRBJ2-7, with a weak D call TRBD1 (6 bases). Germline CDR1 MDHEN, CDR2 SYDVKM. Trimming pared 7 bases from V and 2 bases from J, leaving 12 bases between. The CDR3 has 13 amino acids. CDR3 DNA sequence: TGTGCCAGCACCGGGACACCCACCTACGAGCAGTACTTC. Translating it yields CASTGTPTYEQYF.

As concerns this clone: Different DNA sequences within this sample yield the same CDR3. V usage is TRBV18 and J usage is TRBJ1-2, with TRBD1 as a possible D gene (6 bases). From germline, CDR1 is KGHSH and CDR2 LQKENI. The length of the CDR3 is 12 residues. Trimming pared 3 bases from V and 4 bases from J, leaving 6 bases between. The CDR3 spells CASSPDSYGYTF. The DNA for the CDR3 is TGTGCCAGCTCACCGGACAGCTATGGCTACACCTTC.

This chain connects TRBV30 to TRBJ2-1; TRBD1 might be the D (6 bases). CDR3 length equals 14 residues. Trimming took off 0 bases at V and 10 bases at J, with 16 bases between the two ends. Looked up from germline, CDR1 is GTSNPN and CDR2 is SVGIG (reference sequence). The chain's CDR3 is CAWSVRRTVGEQFF. The DNA of the CDR3 is TGTGCCTGGAGTGTACGTCGGACAGTGGGAGAGCAGTTCTTC.

The chain is built from TRBV4-2 and TRBJ2-4, with 12 nucleotides matching TRBD2. Trimming took 1 base from V and 7 from J; bases not matched to a gene: 5. The germline V gene has CDR1 LGHNA and CDR2 YNFKEQ. This CDR3 has 16 amino acids. The CDR3 region has the DNA TGTGCCAGCAGCCAAGTTCCTAGCGGGGGGGATAACATTCAGTACTTC. Its translation: CASSQVPSGGDNIQYF.

The rearrangement links TRBV18 to TRBJ1-5; D may be TRBD1 (5 bases). The CDR3 is 14 amino acids. Germline V gene sequence: CDR1 KGHSH, CDR2 LQKENI. Trimming took off 3 bases at V and 4 bases at J, with 10 bases between the two ends. CDR3 in amino acids: CASSPQGGNQPQHF. The CDR3 nucleotides read TGTGCCAGCTCACCTCAGGGAGGGAATCAGCCCCAGCATTTT.

The rearrangement joins TRBV5-1 to TRBJ1-1; no clear D. This CDR3 has 16 amino acids. V lost 2 bases, J lost 2 bases, and 16 bases lay in between. The germline V gene encodes CDR1 SGHRS and CDR2 YFSETQ. DNA for the CDR3: TGCGCCAGCAGCTTATATACTCAGGTAGTTAACACTGAAGCTTTCTTT. This encodes CASSLYTQVVNTEAFF.

The rearrangement joins TRBV7-2 to TRBJ2-7; 8 nucleotides align to TRBD1. Germline CDR1 and CDR2: SGHTA and FQGNSA. The CDR3 consists of 15 residues. Trimming at V came to 2 bases and at J to 5 bases, leaving 8 bases not matched to a gene. The CDR3: CASSLLGQGTDEQYF. The CDR3 DNA reads as TGTGCCAGCAGCTTATTAGGACAGGGAACCGACGAGCAGTACTTC. Together with reference TRBV7-2 and TRBJ2-7, the CDR3 gives the full variable domain: GAGVSQSPSNKVTEKGKDVELRCDPISGHTALYWYRQSLGQGLEFLIYFQGNSAPDKSGLPSDRFSAERTGGSVSTLTIQRTQQEDSAVYLCASSLLGQGTDEQYFGPGTRLTVT.

The rearrangement joins TRBV4-2 to TRBJ1-1; tentative D call: TRBD1 (5 bases). V lost 1 base, J lost 1 base, and 13 bases lay in between. CDR3 length: 16 amino acids. Per the germline V gene, CDR1 is LGHNA and CDR2 is YNFKEQ. CDR3 in DNA: TGTGCCAGCAGCCAAGCTCAGGGTTTGGGGAACACTGAAGCTTTCTTT. Its translation: CASSQAQGLGNTEAFF.

The chain carries TRBV5-1 and TRBJ2-1, with TRBD2 matching 7 bases. CDR3 length equals 17 residues. V was pared by 0 bases and J by 4 bases, with 10 bases of the junction left unmatched. The germline V gene has CDR1 SGHRS and CDR2 YFSETQ. CDR3 nucleotide sequence: TGCGCCAGCAGCTTGGTGGCGGGAGTCGTTGTGTACAATGAGCAGTTCTTC. This encodes CASSLVAGVVVYNEQFF.

The chain links TRBV4-2 to TRBJ1-6; D gene ambiguous. CDR1 is LGHNA and CDR2 is YNFKEQ in the germline V gene. The ends were cut back, 1 base at V and 7 bases at J, with 11 bases in the middle. The CDR3 is 15 residues long. The DNA of the CDR3 is TGTGCCAGCAGCCAAGGATCAGGATACAATTCACCCCTCCACTTT. Protein product: CASSQGSGYNSPLHF.

The chain carries TRBV6-5 and TRBJ1-2; no definite D call. Trimming shortened V by 6 bases and J by 4 bases, and 9 bases separated the two germline ends. The CDR3 sequence is 12 residues long. Germline V gene lookup returns CDR1 MNHEY and CDR2 SVGAGI. CDR3 residues: CASSPKRYGYTF. CDR3 nucleotides: TGTGCCAGCAGCCCTAAGCGCTATGGCTACACCTTC.

The rearrangement joins TRBV10-2 to TRBJ1-5, with 7 bases aligning to TRBD1. CDR3 size: 15 residues. Per germline, CDR1 WSHSY and CDR2 SAAADI. J was trimmed by 3 bases and V by 5 bases; bases with no gene match: 7. CDR3 region: CASSRQGEINQPQHF. CDR3 in DNA: TGCGCCAGCAGTAGACAGGGCGAGATCAATCAGCCCCAGCATTTT.

The J gene is TRBJ1-2, the V gene TRBV28, with a possible D match to TRBD1 (6 bases). The V gene's germline CDR1 is MDHEN and CDR2 SYDVKM. Trimming stripped 2 bases from V and 8 bases from J, with 9 bases between. The CDR3 is 12 amino acids. DNA for the CDR3: TGTGCCAGCAGTTTAGCGAGGGGGGGCTACACCTTC. It is translated as CASSLARGGYTF.

The chain couples TRBV28 to TRBJ2-5; 11 nucleotides line up with TRBD1. The V and J ends lost 5 bases and 4 bases, in that order; junction bases with no gene match: 6. The CDR3 is 15 amino acids. Germline CDR1 reads MDHEN; CDR2 reads SYDVKM. The CDR3: CASSQAGTGGETQYF. CDR3 nucleotide sequence: TGTGCCAGCAGTCAGGCCGGGACAGGGGGAGAGACCCAGTACTTC.

The chain's CDR3 is CASSQDFGRPDYGYTF. Here the CDR3 DNA reads TGTGCCAGCAGCCAAGATTTCGGCAGGCCTGACTATGGCTACACCTTC. The rearrangement links TRBV4-2 to TRBJ1-2; D is unresolved. V was cut by 0 bases and J by 3 bases, with 14 bases left in between. Germline CDR1 reads LGHNA; CDR2 reads YNFKEQ. This CDR3 is built from 16 residues.

The chain carries TRBV4-2 and TRBJ2-5, with 9 bases identical to TRBD1. In germline, CDR1 is LGHNA, CDR2 YNFKEQ. The CDR3 covers 17 residues. The J segment lost 5 bases and the V segment lost 0 bases, leaving 10 bases of the junction unmatched. In DNA form, the CDR3 reads TGTGCCAGCAGCCAAGATTGGGACAGGGCCGCAAGGGAGACCCAGTACTTC. Translation gives CASSQDWDRAARETQYF.

With respect to this clone: A junction boundary mismatches the germline segment, possibly from a read error. The chain uses TRBV5-1 and TRBJ2-7, with 7 positions matching TRBD2. Germline CDR1 reads SGHRS; CDR2 reads YFSETQ. The CDR3 extends over 15 amino acids. The CDR3 nucleotides read TGCGCCAGCAGCTTGGCCGGGGGGACTACTACGAGCAGCTTATTC. Amino acid sequence: CASSLAGGTTTSSLF.